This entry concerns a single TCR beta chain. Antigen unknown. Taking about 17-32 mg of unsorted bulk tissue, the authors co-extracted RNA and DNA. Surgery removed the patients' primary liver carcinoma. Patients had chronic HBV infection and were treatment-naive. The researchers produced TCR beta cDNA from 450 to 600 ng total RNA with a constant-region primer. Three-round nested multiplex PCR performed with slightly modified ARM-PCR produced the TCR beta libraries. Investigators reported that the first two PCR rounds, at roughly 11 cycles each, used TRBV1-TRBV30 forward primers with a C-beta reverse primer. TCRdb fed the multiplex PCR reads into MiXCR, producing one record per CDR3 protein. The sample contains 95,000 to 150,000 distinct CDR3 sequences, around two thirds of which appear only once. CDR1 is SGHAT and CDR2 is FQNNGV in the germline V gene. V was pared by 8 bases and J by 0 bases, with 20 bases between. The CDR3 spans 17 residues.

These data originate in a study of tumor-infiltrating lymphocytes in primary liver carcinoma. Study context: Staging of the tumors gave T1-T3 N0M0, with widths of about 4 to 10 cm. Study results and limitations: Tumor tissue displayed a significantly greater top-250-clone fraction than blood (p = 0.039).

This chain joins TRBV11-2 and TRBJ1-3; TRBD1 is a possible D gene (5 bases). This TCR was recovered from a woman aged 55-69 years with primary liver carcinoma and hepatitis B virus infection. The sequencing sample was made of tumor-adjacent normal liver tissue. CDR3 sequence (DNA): TGTGCCAGCTTGCGCCTCCCGACAGATAGCTCTGGAAACACCATATATTTT. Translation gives CASLRLPTDSSGNTIYF.